The entry that follows covers one T cell receptor (beta chain) sequence. This clonotype was found many times. No antigen is known for it. Base qualities are not provided; no much larger clone lies one nucleotide away. This sample is part of a study of regulatory T cells in long-lasting Graves disease (dated by TCRdb to 2020 to 2022). Broadly, across the study: In the newly diagnosed Graves' disease group, patients had been taking antithyroid drugs for less than 3 months. The study took place in China and was registered as a clinical trial. Peripheral blood TCR sequencing and RNA sequencing compared persistent Graves' disease patients with newly diagnosed Graves' disease patients. A total of roughly 35 samples were covered by TCR sequencing, comprising some 13 persistent and about 20 newly diagnosed Graves' disease patients. Study-wide findings and limitations: The study examined only peripheral blood because the primary lesion, thyroid tissue, could not be accessed. Persistent disease showed preferential use of TRBV28, TRBJ1-2 and TRBJ2-5, whereas newly diagnosed disease favored TRBV20-1 and TRBJ2-1. Compared with newly diagnosed patients, persistent Graves' disease patients had lower TCR Shannon entropy and fewer highly expanded clones, which suggests clonal expansion. A larger number of public clonotypes was shared among persistent patients (more than 2,500) than among newly diagnosed patients (around 870). Only the TCR beta chain was sequenced and analyzed. The authors noted that the small sample size was a limitation that may lower accuracy.

What the time point label conveys for this sample: newly diagnosed GD, antithyroid drugs for less than 3 months. For both TCR sequencing and RNA sequencing, RNA was extracted from PBMCs in TRIzol. The diagnosis of Graves' disease was made according to American Thyroid Association guidelines. Patients were recruited from an endocrinology department in Xi'an, China. From each patient, approximately 10 milliliters of peripheral blood was collected into an EDTA anticoagulant tube. Ficoll Paque Plus density gradient separation was used to isolate PBMCs, and no additional T cell sorting was done. An Agilent 2100 Bioanalyzer and agarose gel were used to check RNA quality, while a NanoDrop 2000 measured RNA concentration. To prepare the library, multiplex PCR was applied. The sequencer was an Illumina HiSeq 4000. To build TCR beta libraries, CDR3 regions were amplified by Arm-PCR using iRepertoire HTBI primers. Before sequencing, the PCR products went through gel purification. The original pipeline was this. Gene usage analysis of CDR3 amino acid clonotypes used the 55 to 65 TRBV and fewer than 15 TRBJ segments found across samples. COPE and FqMerger were used to merge the filtered high-quality paired reads into contigs. BLAST was used to align contigs to IMGT TRBV, TRBD and TRBJ reference genes, with CDR3 defined following IMGT. Any clonotype with a frequency above 0.1% was counted as a highly expanded clone. Shannon entropy served as the measure of repertoire diversity, while the Gini coefficient captured V-J evenness. A clonotype was considered public if more than one individual shared it. Clones were called with MiXCR by TCRdb after fastp trimmed the public reads at Q25, and only in-frame beta chains were retained. Duplicate CDR3 protein sequences are folded into a single record with the most common DNA and genes. These V and J calls derive from TCRdb rather than the authors' analysis. The sample contains 420,000 or so distinct CDR3 sequences, 16% of them found a single time. Of the sample, around 23% is held by the ten largest clones.

A distance of 18 bases separates the germline ends of V and J, which lose 5 bases and 4 bases respectively. CDR1 and CDR2 are drawn from the germline V gene (reference sequence): DFQATT, SNEGSKA. The CDR3 numbers 14 residues from cysteine through phenylalanine. This entry keeps only the CDR3 DNA: 42 bases, framed from base 1. This sample also belongs to another study, concerning T cells in Graves' hyperthyroidism and ophthalmopathy. The second paper further reports: Graves' hyperthyroidism was defined as stable when no progression to ophthalmopathy occurred over 18 months of follow-up. Hyperthyroidism patients were newly diagnosed, had a disease duration of under 2 months, and were aged 18 to 65 years. Any patient with an uncontrolled infection, another autoimmune disease, pregnancy or lactation was excluded. Diagnoses relied on clinical symptoms, serum thyroxine and TRAb, thyroid ultrasound and orbital computed tomography. The first round of RT-PCR for the TCR CDR3 was performed with the HTBI primer set and the Qiagen OneStep RT-PCR kit. Most expanded thyroid clonotypes (frequency above 0.001) were also found in blood, which suggests that blood repertoires may mirror thyroid immune responses. A model built on a 13 V-J signature distinguished ophthalmopathy from stable hyperthyroidism, reaching 85% to 90% sensitivity and around 82% specificity in cross-validation and 80%/75% in testing. During validation, the model predicted progression to ophthalmopathy a median of roughly six months ahead of onset, with more than 55% sensitivity and 72% to 80% specificity. To identify TCR V-J signatures that set the groups apart, the researchers used a discovery cohort of 100 patients, made up of approximately 43 with Graves' ophthalmopathy and 57 with stable Graves' hyperthyroidism. Whether ophthalmopathy could be predicted prospectively was tested in an independent validation cohort made up of about 20 hyperthyroidism patients plus 17 patients who later progressed to ophthalmopathy. The 100 discovery patients were randomly split 7:3 into training and test sets. Thyroid tissue and blood T-cell repertoires from about 6 Graves' hyperthyroidism patients were also compared in the study. After blood sampling, hyperthyroidism patients were treated with methimazole at a starting dose of 30 mg daily, and ophthalmopathy patients were treated with high-dose intravenous methylprednisolone. Libraries were constructed in a second round of multiplex PCR, after which size selection and purification were performed. The libraries were sequenced on an Illumina HiSeq2000 using paired-end 100 bp reads. SOAPnuke was used to process the raw data, throwing out any read that contained adapters or uncalled bases, had a mean Phred below 15, or lacked an exact constant-primer or identifier match. COPE v1.2.5 was used to merge high-quality paired reads, and clonotypes were defined as unique nucleotide sequences. Clonotypes were aligned to IMGT TRBV, TRBD and TRBJ reference segments using MiTCR v1.1. Only V-J combinations with frequency above 0.0001, covering about 99% of repertoires, were analysed. A TCS score was defined as the ratio of F50 (clonal expansion) to E x V (chaos), with BLOSUM62-based TCRdist applied between CDR3 peptides within each V-J. Welch's t-statistics and random forest reduced some 510 V-J features to 13, which were used in a naive Bayes classifier (R e1071). Sample size was not statistically predetermined, and investigators were not blinded to group allocation. According to the paper, TCR Vbeta CDR3 sequencing was carried out on more than 120 peripheral blood samples, which came from 40 to 45 ophthalmopathy, under 80 hyperthyroidism and some 17 progressor patients.

The chain couples TRBV20-1 to TRBJ2-7; 7 matching bases give a weak D call of TRBD2. The sequence was collected from a woman between 18 and 30 years old with Graves disease. Donor details come from another sample of the same person, matched by shared clones. Sample: peripheral blood mononuclear cells (PBMCs), taken at new diagnosis, from a patient treated with antithyroid drugs. The CDR3 in this case is CSARGALDDYEQYF. The nucleotides read TGCAGTGCTCGGGGGGCCTTGGACGATTACGAGCAGTACTTC.